A selection of T cell receptor beta chains follows, all from one sample in a study of shared clonotypes between healthy human individuals. TCRdb's copy holds only in-frame clones and misses some; the assay was immunoSEQ multiplex PCR. The sample lists 2 million to 2.5 million clones, about 90% occurring once. The sequenced sample consisted of naive CD4+ T cells from PBMCs. These receptors all stem from a man in his late teens or twenties in good health. Some clones in this sample may be carry-over from other donors' samples. The CDR3 runs from the conserved cysteine through the conserved F or W. The D gene is left open where the match is weak. Clone size, where shown, is once, few, many, or a class for clones that have expanded.

V gene: TRBV6-5
clone size: -
D gene: -
J gene: TRBJ1-4
CDR3 protein: CASSLGTEDEKLFF
CDR3 DNA: TGTGCCAGCAGCCTCGGGACGGAAGATGAAAAACTGTTTTTT

V gene: TRBV5-6
clone size: -
D gene: -
J gene: TRBJ2-6
CDR3 protein: CASLISAGANVLTF
CDR3 DNA: TGTGCCAGCCTTATCTCGGCTGGGGCCAACGTCCTGACTTTC

V gene: TRBV28
clone size: -
D gene: -
J gene: TRBJ1-6
CDR3 protein: CASTRRGPPLHF
CDR3 DNA: TGTGCCAGCACCCGGAGGGGTCCACCCCTCCACTTT

V gene: TRBV27
clone size: -
D gene: -
J gene: TRBJ2-2
CDR3 protein: CASSKSNTGELFF
CDR3 DNA: TGTGCCAGCAGTAAATCGAACACCGGGGAGCTGTTTTTT

V gene: TRBV11-3
clone size: -
D gene: -
J gene: TRBJ2-3
CDR3 protein: CASSLEGGGTDTQYF
CDR3 DNA: TGTGCCAGCAGCTTAGAGGGAGGAGGCACAGATACGCAGTATTTT

V gene: TRBV5-1
clone size: -
D gene: TRBD1
J gene: TRBJ1-1
CDR3 protein: CASRRRGENTEAFF
CDR3 DNA: TGCGCCAGCAGACGCAGGGGGGAGAACACTGAAGCTTTCTTT

V gene: TRBV7-9
clone size: -
D gene: -
J gene: TRBJ2-7
CDR3 protein: CASSLVHTPDEQYF
CDR3 DNA: TGTGCCAGCAGCTTAGTACACACCCCCGACGAGCAGTACTTC

V gene: TRBV11-2
clone size: -
D gene: TRBD1
J gene: TRBJ2-3
CDR3 protein: CASSSPGQGADTQYF
CDR3 DNA: TGTGCCAGCAGCTCCCCGGGACAGGGGGCAGATACGCAGTATTTT

V gene: TRBV7-9
clone size: -
D gene: -
J gene: TRBJ1-6
CDR3 protein: CASSVGGRNSPLHF
CDR3 DNA: TGTGCCAGCAGCGTCGGGGGAAGGAATTCACCCCTCCACTTT

V gene: TRBV28
clone size: -
D gene: TRBD2
J gene: TRBJ2-4
CDR3 protein: CATQRGGDGLATNIQYF
CDR3 DNA: TGTGCCACCCAGAGAGGGGGTGACGGACTAGCGACAAACATTCAGTACTTC

V gene: TRBV7-6
clone size: -
D gene: TRBD1
J gene: TRBJ1-1
CDR3 protein: CASSVRDRGPGTEAFF
CDR3 DNA: TGTGCCAGCAGCGTAAGGGACAGGGGGCCTGGAACTGAAGCTTTCTTT

V gene: TRBV5-1
clone size: once
D gene: -
J gene: TRBJ2-1
CDR3 protein: CASRGGSYNEQFF
CDR3 DNA: TGCGCCAGCAGGGGCGGATCCTACAATGAGCAGTTCTTC

V gene: TRBV10-1
clone size: -
D gene: TRBD2
J gene: TRBJ2-1
CDR3 protein: CASKFLSGRIENEQFF
CDR3 DNA: TGCGCCAGCAAATTTCTTAGCGGGAGAATCGAAAATGAGCAGTTCTTC

V gene: TRBV7-2
clone size: -
D gene: -
J gene: TRBJ1-5
CDR3 protein: CASSPTAGTADSNQPQHF
CDR3 DNA: TGTGCCAGCAGCCCTACCGCCGGGACGGCAGATAGCAATCAGCCCCAGCATTTT

V gene: TRBV18
clone size: -
D gene: -
J gene: TRBJ2-1
CDR3 protein: CASSPSIMRPSNEQFF
CDR3 DNA: TGTGCCAGCTCACCCTCAATCATGAGACCGTCAAATGAGCAGTTCTTC

V gene: TRBV6-6
clone size: -
D gene: -
J gene: TRBJ2-7
CDR3 protein: CASRPLAANEQYF
CDR3 DNA: TGTGCCAGCCGCCCCCTAGCCGCTAACGAGCAGTACTTC

V gene: TRBV7-2
clone size: -
D gene: TRBD2
J gene: TRBJ2-2
CDR3 protein: CASSSGGSYTGELFF
CDR3 DNA: TGTGCCAGCAGCTCGGGAGGGTCGTACACCGGGGAGCTGTTTTTT

V gene: TRBV11-1
clone size: -
D gene: -
J gene: TRBJ2-3
CDR3 protein: CASSLGRGTREDTQYF
CDR3 DNA: TGTGCCAGCAGCTTAGGGAGGGGGACACGGGAGGATACGCAGTATTTT

V gene: TRBV9
clone size: -
D gene: -
J gene: TRBJ1-4
CDR3 protein: CASSVGVTAGANEKLFF
CDR3 DNA: TGTGCCAGCAGCGTAGGGGTAACGGCAGGCGCTAATGAAAAACTGTTTTTT

V gene: TRBV7-8
clone size: -
D gene: TRBD1
J gene: TRBJ1-1
CDR3 protein: CASSPPGQGVSFF
CDR3 DNA: TGTGCCAGCAGCCCTCCGGGACAGGGTGTGTCTTTCTTT

V gene: TRBV5-6
clone size: -
D gene: -
J gene: TRBJ2-7
CDR3 protein: CASSVYRWGAMDEQYF
CDR3 DNA: TGTGCCAGCAGCGTCTATAGGTGGGGGGCTATGGACGAGCAGTACTTC

V gene: TRBV7-2
clone size: -
D gene: TRBD2
J gene: TRBJ2-1
CDR3 protein: CASSRPGLAGVNEQFF
CDR3 DNA: TGTGCCAGCAGCCGTCCGGGACTAGCGGGAGTAAATGAGCAGTTCTTC

V gene: TRBV11-2
clone size: few
D gene: TRBD1
J gene: TRBJ1-6
CDR3 protein: CASSSTGTAWGSPLHF
CDR3 DNA: TGTGCCAGCAGCTCCACCGGGACAGCCTGGGGCTCACCCCTCCACTTT

V gene: TRBV28
clone size: -
D gene: TRBD1
J gene: TRBJ1-1
CDR3 protein: CASRERKTGDLLTEAFF
CDR3 DNA: TGTGCCAGCAGGGAACGGAAGACAGGGGATTTGTTAACTGAAGCTTTCTTT

V gene: TRBV18
clone size: -
D gene: -
J gene: TRBJ2-7
CDR3 protein: CASSPPVTYEQYF
CDR3 DNA: TGTGCCAGCTCACCACCGGTCACGTACGAGCAGTACTTC

V gene: TRBV9
clone size: -
D gene: -
J gene: TRBJ1-3
CDR3 protein: CASSVEGSTGNTIYF
CDR3 DNA: TGTGCCAGCAGCGTAGAGGGCAGTACTGGAAACACCATATATTTT

V gene: TRBV19
clone size: -
D gene: -
J gene: TRBJ1-4
CDR3 protein: CASSPTGSAEKLFF
CDR3 DNA: TGTGCCAGTAGTCCCACAGGGTCGGCTGAAAAACTGTTTTTT

V gene: TRBV4-2
clone size: -
D gene: TRBD2
J gene: TRBJ2-7
CDR3 protein: CASSQERGLGAYEQYF
CDR3 DNA: TGTGCCAGCAGCCAAGAACGGGGACTAGGCGCCTACGAGCAGTACTTC

V gene: TRBV5-4
clone size: once
D gene: -
J gene: TRBJ2-1
CDR3 protein: CASSLEDLKSEQFF
CDR3 DNA: TGTGCCAGCAGCTTGGAAGACCTAAAGAGTGAGCAGTTCTTC

V gene: TRBV29-1
clone size: -
D gene: -
J gene: TRBJ2-7
CDR3 protein: CSVEDQGRSYEQYF
CDR3 DNA: TGCAGCGTTGAAGATCAAGGACGGAGCTACGAGCAGTACTTC

V gene: TRBV5-1
clone size: once
D gene: -
J gene: TRBJ2-5
CDR3 protein: CASSLGAQQETQYF
CDR3 DNA: TGCGCCAGCAGCTTGGGAGCACAGCAAGAGACCCAGTACTTC

V gene: TRBV7-3
clone size: -
D gene: -
J gene: TRBJ2-4
CDR3 protein: CASSADSLERRIQYF
CDR3 DNA: TGTGCCAGCAGCGCAGACTCCCTCGAGCGTCGCATTCAGTACTTC

V gene: TRBV9
clone size: -
D gene: TRBD2
J gene: TRBJ2-1
CDR3 protein: CASSVLAGVGNEQFF
CDR3 DNA: TGTGCCAGCAGCGTGCTAGCGGGAGTAGGGAATGAGCAGTTCTTC

V gene: TRBV10-1
clone size: -
D gene: -
J gene: TRBJ1-1
CDR3 protein: CASRLSEAFF
CDR3 DNA: TGCGCCAGCCGGTTGAGTGAAGCTTTCTTT

V gene: TRBV6-9
clone size: once
D gene: TRBD2
J gene: TRBJ2-3
CDR3 protein: CASRKAGTDTQYF
CDR3 DNA: TGTGCCAGCAGGAAAGCGGGAACAGATACGCAGTATTTT

V gene: TRBV7-9
clone size: -
D gene: -
J gene: TRBJ2-1
CDR3 protein: CASTIGGEQFF
CDR3 DNA: TGTGCCAGCACCATTGGGGGGGAGCAGTTCTTC

V gene: TRBV6-1
clone size: once
D gene: -
J gene: TRBJ1-5
CDR3 protein: CASSEVGAVRQPQHF
CDR3 DNA: TGTGCCAGCAGTGAAGTAGGGGCGGTCAGGCAGCCCCAGCATTTT

V gene: TRBV9
clone size: -
D gene: -
J gene: TRBJ2-5
CDR3 protein: CASSVGASAAQETQYF
CDR3 DNA: TGTGCCAGCAGCGTAGGGGCTTCAGCCGCCCAAGAGACCCAGTACTTC

V gene: TRBV29-1
clone size: -
D gene: -
J gene: TRBJ1-2
CDR3 protein: CSVGDYTF
CDR3 DNA: TGCAGCGTCGGTGACTACACCTTC

V gene: TRBV5-1
clone size: -
D gene: -
J gene: TRBJ1-2
CDR3 protein: CASRTYREKGVNTF
CDR3 DNA: TGCGCCAGCAGGACATATAGGGAAAAGGGGGTAAACACCTTC

V gene: TRBV5-4
clone size: -
D gene: -
J gene: TRBJ1-2
CDR3 protein: CASSQTLDYGYTF
CDR3 DNA: TGTGCCAGCAGCCAGACCCTAGACTATGGCTACACCTTC

V gene: TRBV4-3
clone size: -
D gene: TRBD1
J gene: TRBJ2-5
CDR3 protein: CASSQDWTGGVETQYF
CDR3 DNA: TGCGCCAGCAGCCAAGATTGGACAGGGGGTGTAGAGACCCAGTACTTC

V gene: TRBV12-2
clone size: -
D gene: -
J gene: TRBJ2-2
CDR3 protein: CASRLGGKPGLAGCTGELFF
CDR3 DNA: TGTGCAAGTCGCTTAGGGGGGAAACCGGGACTAGCGGGATGCACCGGGGAGCTGTTTTTT

V gene: TRBV29-1
clone size: -
D gene: TRBD2
J gene: TRBJ2-1
CDR3 protein: CSDRTSRTSGSYEQFF
CDR3 DNA: TGCAGCGATCGGACCTCTAGGACTAGCGGGAGCTATGAGCAGTTCTTC

V gene: TRBV10-3
clone size: -
D gene: -
J gene: TRBJ1-2
CDR3 protein: CAINTGTENYGYTF
CDR3 DNA: TGTGCCATCAATACGGGGACGGAGAACTATGGCTACACCTTC

V gene: TRBV10-2
clone size: -
D gene: -
J gene: TRBJ2-5
CDR3 protein: CASSEFSTGRIQETQYF
CDR3 DNA: TGCGCCAGCAGTGAGTTCTCGACAGGCCGAATCCAAGAGACCCAGTACTTC

V gene: TRBV28
clone size: -
D gene: -
J gene: TRBJ2-7
CDR3 protein: CASTLGPGTYEQYF
CDR3 DNA: TGTGCCAGCACCTTGGGACCAGGGACCTACGAGCAGTACTTC

V gene: TRBV30
clone size: few
D gene: -
J gene: TRBJ1-3
CDR3 protein: CAWSGTASGNTIYF
CDR3 DNA: TGTGCCTGGAGTGGGACAGCCTCTGGAAACACCATATATTTT

V gene: TRBV18
clone size: -
D gene: TRBD2
J gene: TRBJ2-7
CDR3 protein: CASSLGTSGLIPYEQYF
CDR3 DNA: TGTGCCAGCTCCCTTGGGACTAGCGGATTAATACCCTACGAGCAGTACTTC

V gene: TRBV19
clone size: -
D gene: -
J gene: TRBJ2-1
CDR3 protein: CASSSSVVHEQFF
CDR3 DNA: TGTGCCAGTAGTTCGTCGGTAGTCCATGAGCAGTTCTTC

V gene: TRBV9
clone size: -
D gene: TRBD1
J gene: TRBJ1-6
CDR3 protein: CASSGDRVNSPLHF
CDR3 DNA: TGTGCCAGCAGCGGGGACAGAGTTAATTCACCCCTCCACTTT

V gene: TRBV5-4
clone size: -
D gene: TRBD2
J gene: TRBJ2-1
CDR3 protein: CASSLKRGTSPYVSYEQFF
CDR3 DNA: TGTGCCAGCAGCTTGAAGCGGGGGACTAGTCCATATGTCTCCTATGAGCAGTTCTTC

V gene: TRBV7-3
clone size: -
D gene: -
J gene: TRBJ2-7
CDR3 protein: CASSLWAGAYEQYF
CDR3 DNA: TGTGCCAGCAGCTTATGGGCAGGGGCCTACGAGCAGTACTTC

V gene: TRBV7-2
clone size: -
D gene: -
J gene: TRBJ1-3
CDR3 protein: CASSLGGDGNTIYF
CDR3 DNA: TGTGCCAGCAGCTTAGGCGGGGATGGAAACACCATATATTTT

V gene: TRBV7-3
clone size: -
D gene: -
J gene: TRBJ2-1
CDR3 protein: CASSASRPNEQFF
CDR3 DNA: TGTGCCAGCAGCGCCAGTCGACCGAATGAGCAGTTCTTC